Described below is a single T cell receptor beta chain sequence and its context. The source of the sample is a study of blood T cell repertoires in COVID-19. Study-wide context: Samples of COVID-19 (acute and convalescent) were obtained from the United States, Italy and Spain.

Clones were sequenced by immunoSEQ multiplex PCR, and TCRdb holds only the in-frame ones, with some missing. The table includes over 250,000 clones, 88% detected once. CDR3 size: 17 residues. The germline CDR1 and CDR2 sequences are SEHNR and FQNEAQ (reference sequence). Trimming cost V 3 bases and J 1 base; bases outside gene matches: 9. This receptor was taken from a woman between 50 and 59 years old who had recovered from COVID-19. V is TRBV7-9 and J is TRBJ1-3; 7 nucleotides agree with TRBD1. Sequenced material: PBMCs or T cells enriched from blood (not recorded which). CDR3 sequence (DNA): TGTGCCAGCAGCTTTGATGACAGGGCTAATTCTGGAAACACCATATATTTT. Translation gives CASSFDDRANSGNTIYF.